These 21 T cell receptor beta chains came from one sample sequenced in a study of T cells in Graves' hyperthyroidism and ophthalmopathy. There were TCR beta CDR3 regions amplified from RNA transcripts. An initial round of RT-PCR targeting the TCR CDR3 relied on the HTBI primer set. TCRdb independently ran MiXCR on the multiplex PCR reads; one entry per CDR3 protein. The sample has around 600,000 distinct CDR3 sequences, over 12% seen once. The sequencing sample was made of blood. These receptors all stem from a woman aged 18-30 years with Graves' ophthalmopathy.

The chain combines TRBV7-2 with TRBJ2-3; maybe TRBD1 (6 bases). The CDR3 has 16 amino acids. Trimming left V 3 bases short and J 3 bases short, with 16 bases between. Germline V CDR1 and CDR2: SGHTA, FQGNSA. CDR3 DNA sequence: TGTGCCAGCAGCTTCTTACGGGACATAAGGACAGATACGCAGTATTTT. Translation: CASSFLRDIRTDTQYF.

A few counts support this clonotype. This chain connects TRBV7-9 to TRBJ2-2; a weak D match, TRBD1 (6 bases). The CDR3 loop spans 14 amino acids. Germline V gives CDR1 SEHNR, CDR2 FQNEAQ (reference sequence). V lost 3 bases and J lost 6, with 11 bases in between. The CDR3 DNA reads TGTGCCAGCAGCTTGAACAGGGAATCCGGGGAGCTGTTTTTT. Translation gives CASSLNRESGELFF.

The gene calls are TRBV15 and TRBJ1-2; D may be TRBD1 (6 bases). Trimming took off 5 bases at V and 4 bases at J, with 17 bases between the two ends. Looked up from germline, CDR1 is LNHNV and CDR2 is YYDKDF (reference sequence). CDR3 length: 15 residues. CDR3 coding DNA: TGTGCCACCAGCCGTAAGGGGGGGCCCTTCTATGGCTACACCTTC. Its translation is CATSRKGGPFYGYTF. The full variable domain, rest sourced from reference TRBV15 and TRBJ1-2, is DAMVIQNPRYQVTQFGKPVTLSCSQTLNHNVMYWYQQKSSQAPKLLFHYYDKDFNNEADTPDNFQSRRPNTSFCFLDIRSPGLGDTAMYLCATSRKGGPFYGYTFGSGTRLTVV.

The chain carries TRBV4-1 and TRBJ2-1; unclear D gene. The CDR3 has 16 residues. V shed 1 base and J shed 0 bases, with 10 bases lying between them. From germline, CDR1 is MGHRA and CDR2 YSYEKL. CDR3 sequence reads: CASSQGAAYSYNEQFF. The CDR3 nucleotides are TGCGCCAGCAGCCAAGGGGCGGCCTACTCCTACAATGAGCAGTTCTTC.

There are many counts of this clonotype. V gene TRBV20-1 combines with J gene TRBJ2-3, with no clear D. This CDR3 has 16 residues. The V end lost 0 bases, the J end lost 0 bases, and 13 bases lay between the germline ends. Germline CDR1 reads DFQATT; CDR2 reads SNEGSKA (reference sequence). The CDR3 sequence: CSARDTIRRSTDTQYF. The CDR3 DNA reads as TGCAGTGCTAGAGATACGATACGACGGAGCACAGATACGCAGTATTTT.

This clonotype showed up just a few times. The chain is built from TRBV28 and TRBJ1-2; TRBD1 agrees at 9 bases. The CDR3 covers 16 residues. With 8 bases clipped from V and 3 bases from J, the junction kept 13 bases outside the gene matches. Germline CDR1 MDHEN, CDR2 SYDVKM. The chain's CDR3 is CASLSRDRVVDYGYTF. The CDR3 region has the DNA TGTGCCAGCCTGTCCCGGGACAGGGTGGTTGACTATGGCTACACCTTC.

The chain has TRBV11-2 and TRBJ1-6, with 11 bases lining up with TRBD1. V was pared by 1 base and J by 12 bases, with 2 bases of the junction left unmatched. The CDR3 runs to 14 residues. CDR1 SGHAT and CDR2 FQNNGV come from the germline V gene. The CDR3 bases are TGTGCCAGCAGCTTAGGGGGGACAGGGGGACCCCTCCACTTT. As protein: CASSLGGTGGPLHF.

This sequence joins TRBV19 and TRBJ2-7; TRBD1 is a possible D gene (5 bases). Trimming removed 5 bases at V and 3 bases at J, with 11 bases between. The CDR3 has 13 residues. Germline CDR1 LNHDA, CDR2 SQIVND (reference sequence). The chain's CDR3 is CASSATGFYEQYF. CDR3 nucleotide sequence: TGTGCCAGTAGTGCCACAGGTTTCTACGAGCAGTACTTC.

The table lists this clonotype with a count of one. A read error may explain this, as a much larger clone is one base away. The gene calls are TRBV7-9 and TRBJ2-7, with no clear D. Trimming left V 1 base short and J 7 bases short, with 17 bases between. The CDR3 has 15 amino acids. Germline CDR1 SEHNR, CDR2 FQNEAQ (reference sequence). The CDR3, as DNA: TGTGCCAGCAGCTTAGAACGTACGGGTTGGGGTGAGCAGTACTTC. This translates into CASSLERTGWGEQYF.

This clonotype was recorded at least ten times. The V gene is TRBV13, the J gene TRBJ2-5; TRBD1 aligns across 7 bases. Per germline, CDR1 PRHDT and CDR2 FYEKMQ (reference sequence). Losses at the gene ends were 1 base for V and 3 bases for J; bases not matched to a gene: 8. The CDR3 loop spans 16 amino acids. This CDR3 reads CASSLAPRGTEETQYF. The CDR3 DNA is TGTGCCAGCAGCTTAGCCCCACGTGGGACAGAAGAGACCCAGTACTTC.

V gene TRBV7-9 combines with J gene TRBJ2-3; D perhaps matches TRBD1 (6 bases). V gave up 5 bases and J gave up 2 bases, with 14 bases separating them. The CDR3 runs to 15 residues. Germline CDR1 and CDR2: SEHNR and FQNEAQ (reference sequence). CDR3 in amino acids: CASSMGTILTDTQYF. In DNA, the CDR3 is TGTGCCAGCAGCATGGGGACAATTCTCACAGATACGCAGTATTTT.

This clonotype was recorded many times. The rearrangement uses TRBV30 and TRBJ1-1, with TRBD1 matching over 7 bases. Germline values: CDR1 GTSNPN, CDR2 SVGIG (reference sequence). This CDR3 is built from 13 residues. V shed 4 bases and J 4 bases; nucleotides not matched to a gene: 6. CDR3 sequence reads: CAWTAQGGTEAFF. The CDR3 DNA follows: TGTGCCTGGACAGCTCAGGGGGGCACTGAAGCTTTCTTT.

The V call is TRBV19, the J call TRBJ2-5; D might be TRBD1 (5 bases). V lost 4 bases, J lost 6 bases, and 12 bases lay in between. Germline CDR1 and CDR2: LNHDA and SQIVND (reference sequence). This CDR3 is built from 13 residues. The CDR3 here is CASSTDSRQTQYF. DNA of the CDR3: TGTGCCAGTAGTACCGACAGTAGACAGACCCAGTACTTC. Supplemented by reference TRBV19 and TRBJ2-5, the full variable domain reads DGGITQSPKYLFRKEGQNVTLSCEQNLNHDAMYWYRQDPGQGLRLIYYSQIVNDFQKGDIAEGYSVSREKKESFPLTVTSAQKNPTAFYLCASSTDSRQTQYFGPGTRLLVL.

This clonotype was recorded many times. The CDR3 nucleotides are TGCAGTGCCCCCGCCCCAGGGGGCTTCGCTGAAGCTTTCTTT. Encoded protein: CSAPAPGGFAEAFF. V gene TRBV20-1 combines with J gene TRBJ1-1, with 8 bases identical to TRBD1. CDR1 DFQATT and CDR2 SNEGSKA come from the germline V gene (reference sequence). CDR3 length: 14 amino acids. The J segment lost 6 bases and the V segment lost 6 bases, leaving 12 bases of the junction unmatched.

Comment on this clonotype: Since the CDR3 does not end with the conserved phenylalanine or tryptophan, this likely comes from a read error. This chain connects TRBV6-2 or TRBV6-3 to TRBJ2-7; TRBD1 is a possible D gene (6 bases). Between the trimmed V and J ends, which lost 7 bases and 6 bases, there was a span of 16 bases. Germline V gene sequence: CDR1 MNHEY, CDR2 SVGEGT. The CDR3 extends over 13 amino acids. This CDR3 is CASNPRHRAEQYL. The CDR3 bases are TGTGCCAGCAACCCTAGGCACAGGGCCGAGCAGTACCTC.

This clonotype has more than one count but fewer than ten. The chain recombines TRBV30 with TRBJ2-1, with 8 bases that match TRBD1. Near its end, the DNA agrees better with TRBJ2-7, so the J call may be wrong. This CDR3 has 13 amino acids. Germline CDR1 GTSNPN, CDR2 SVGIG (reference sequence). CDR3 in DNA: TGTGCCTGGTCCACAGGGGGTTACAATGAGCAGTACTTC. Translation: CAWSTGGYNEQYF.

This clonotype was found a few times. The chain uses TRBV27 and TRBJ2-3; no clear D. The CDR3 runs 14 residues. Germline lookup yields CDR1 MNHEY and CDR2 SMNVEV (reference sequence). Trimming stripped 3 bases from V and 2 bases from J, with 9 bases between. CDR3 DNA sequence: TGTGCCAGCAGTTTCACTACGCCCACAGATACGCAGTATTTT. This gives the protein CASSFTTPTDTQYF.

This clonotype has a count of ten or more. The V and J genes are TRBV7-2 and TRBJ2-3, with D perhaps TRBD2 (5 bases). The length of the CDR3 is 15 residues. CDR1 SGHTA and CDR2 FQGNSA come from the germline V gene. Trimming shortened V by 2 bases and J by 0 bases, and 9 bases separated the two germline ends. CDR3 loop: CASSLLAVSTDTQYF. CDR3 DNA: TGTGCCAGCAGCTTACTAGCAGTCAGCACAGATACGCAGTATTTT. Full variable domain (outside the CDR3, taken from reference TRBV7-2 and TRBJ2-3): GAGVSQSPSNKVTEKGKDVELRCDPISGHTALYWYRQSLGQGLEFLIYFQGNSAPDKSGLPSDRFSAERTGGSVSTLTIQRTQQEDSAVYLCASSLLAVSTDTQYFGPGTRLTVL.

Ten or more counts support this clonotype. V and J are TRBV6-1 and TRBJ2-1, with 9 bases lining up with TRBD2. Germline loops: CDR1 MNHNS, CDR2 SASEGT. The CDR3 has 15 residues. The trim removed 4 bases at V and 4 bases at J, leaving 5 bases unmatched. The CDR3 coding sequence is TGTGCCAGCAGTGCCGGGACTAGCCCTTACAATGAGCAGTTCTTC. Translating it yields CASSAGTSPYNEQFF.

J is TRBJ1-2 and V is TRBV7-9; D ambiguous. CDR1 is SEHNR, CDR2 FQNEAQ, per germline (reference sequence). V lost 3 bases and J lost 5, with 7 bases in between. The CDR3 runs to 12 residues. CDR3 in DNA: TGTGCCAGCAGCTTGGCCTTTTATGGCTACACCTTC. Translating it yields CASSLAFYGYTF.

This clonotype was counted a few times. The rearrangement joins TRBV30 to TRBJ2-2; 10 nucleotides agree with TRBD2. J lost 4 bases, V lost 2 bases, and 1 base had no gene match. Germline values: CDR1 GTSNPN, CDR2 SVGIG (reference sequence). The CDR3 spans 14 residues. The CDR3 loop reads CAWSSGRATGELFF. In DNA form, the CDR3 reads TGTGCCTGGAGTAGCGGGAGGGCCACCGGGGAGCTGTTTTTT.